This T cell receptor beta chain stems from a study of cytomegalovirus exposure and HLA in healthy donors. Findings of the study overall: In an earlier analysis, in around 590 donors, most V segments appeared productive either ~87% or ~30% of the time.

Germline CDR1 reads MNHNS; CDR2 reads SASEGT. Trimming removed 4 bases from V and 4 bases from J, with 22 bases in between. This CDR3 has 18 residues. The PCR contained 60 Vbeta and 13 Jbeta primers. Libraries were prepared by immunoSEQ multiplex PCR; TCRdb keeps only in-frame clonotypes and omits some of them. The sample includes about 76,000 clones, 72% seen only once; the top ten take roughly 4.9%. This clone has more than one count but fewer than ten. The antigen remains undetermined. Sequences were obtained from PBMCs. The genes are TRBV6-1 and TRBJ2-2, with D tentatively TRBD2 (6 bases). The clonotype comes from a man in his sixties in good health and CMV-seropositive. This chain's CDR3 is CASSAYGTRDGTTGELFF. CDR3 in DNA: TGTGCCAGCAGTGCCTACGGGACTCGGGATGGGACCACCGGGGAGCTGTTTTTT.